What follows are 31 T cell receptor beta chains derived from one specimen sequenced in a study of cytomegalovirus exposure and HLA in healthy donors (dated by TCRdb to about 2017). The protocol used for the library was the immunoSEQ multiplex PCR assay. A mixture of 60 forward primers for TCR Vbeta segments and 13 reverse primers for TCR Jbeta segments was used in the multiplex PCR. TCRdb obtained this table from immuneACCESS and retained in-frame rearrangements with V and J assigned. These tables miss some clones; where compared with another copy, unresolved V genes account for less than half of the shortfall, and the remainder is unexplained. A total of 150,000 to 200,000 clones appear in this sample, roughly 77% of them only once. The ten largest clones represent about 7.7% of the sample. What was sequenced was PBMCs. These receptors were taken from a middle-aged woman in good health and CMV-seropositive.

The chain combines TRBV7-6 with TRBJ1-4; 7 bases are a match to TRBD1. Germline V gene data show CDR1 as SGHVS and CDR2 as FNYEAQ. V was pared by 5 bases and J by 5 bases, with 8 bases of the junction left unmatched. This CDR3 is built from 15 residues. CDR3 amino acids: CASSLSTGMNEKLFF. CDR3 DNA: TGTGCCAGCAGCCTCTCGACAGGGATGAATGAAAAACTGTTTTTT. The full variable domain, in which reference TRBV7-6 and TRBJ1-4 provide the parts outside the CDR3, is GAGVSQSPRYKVTKRGQDVALRCDPISGHVSLYWYRQALGQGPEFLTYFNYEAQQDKSGLPNDRFSAERPEGSISTLTIQRTEQRDSAMYRCASSLSTGMNEKLFFGSGTQLSVL.

The chain employs TRBV5-1 and TRBJ2-2, with 7 bases that match TRBD1. The CDR3 length is 15 residues. Trimming at V came to 2 bases and at J to 0 bases, leaving 1 base not matched to a gene. Germline V gene data show CDR1 as SGHRS and CDR2 as YFSETQ. CDR3: CASSFTGANTGELFF. CDR3 sequence (DNA): TGCGCCAGCAGCTTCACAGGGGCGAACACCGGGGAGCTGTTTTTT.

A single count supports this clone. This chain connects TRBV18 to TRBJ1-2; no firm D call. V shed 0 bases and J shed 5 bases, with 10 bases lying between them. This CDR3 has 14 residues. CDR1 is KGHSH and CDR2 is LQKENI in the germline V gene. DNA of the CDR3: TGTGCCAGCTCACCACCAACGGAGGGTTATGGCTACACCTTC. Its protein product is CASSPPTEGYGYTF.

The sample holds a few counts of this clone. The J gene is TRBJ2-7, the V gene TRBV19; 7 bases line up with TRBD1. This CDR3 comprises 13 residues. Germline V gene lookup returns CDR1 LNHDA and CDR2 SQIVND (reference sequence). Trimming cost V 5 bases and J 5 bases; bases outside gene matches: 6. The CDR3 is CASSPWDSHEQYF. The CDR3 DNA follows: TGTGCCAGTAGTCCCTGGGACAGCCACGAGCAGTACTTC.

This clone was recorded once. The V call is TRBV14, the J call TRBJ2-1; 14 nucleotides agree with TRBD2. CDR1 and CDR2 (germline): SGHDN, FVKESK. V lost 4 bases to trimming and J lost 7 bases; unmatched junction nucleotides: 12. This CDR3 has 18 amino acids. The CDR3 is CASSPHRGRTSGRNEQFF. DNA for the CDR3: TGTGCCAGCAGCCCCCATCGAGGGAGGACTAGCGGGAGGAATGAGCAGTTCTTC.

This clone has just a few counts. This chain connects TRBV4-1 to TRBJ2-5, with 13 bases lining up with TRBD2. The CDR3 totals 19 residues. Germline CDR1 MGHRA, CDR2 YSYEKL. J lost 5 bases, V lost 0 bases, and 12 bases had no gene match. The DNA for the CDR3 is TGCGCCAGCAGCCAAGAATCTACTAGCGGGAGGGCCGGAAGGGAGACCCAGTACTTC. Protein product: CASSQESTSGRAGRETQYF.

The chain recombines TRBV2 with TRBJ1-2; D gene uncertain. The CDR3 consists of 12 residues. V was pared by 9 bases and J by 1 base, with 9 bases between. Germline lookup yields CDR1 SNHLY and CDR2 FYNNEI. The CDR3 DNA reads as TGTGCCAGAGCGAAGAATAACTATGGCTACACCTTC. As protein: CARAKNNYGYTF.

The CDR3 reads CASSGGLAGVETQYF. As DNA, the CDR3 is TGTGCCAGCAGCGGGGGACTAGCGGGAGTTGAGACCCAGTACTTC. The chain has TRBV5-4 and TRBJ2-5; 14 nucleotides agree with TRBD2. The CDR3 has 15 amino acids. Germline CDR1 reads SGHNT; CDR2 reads YYREEE (reference sequence). J gave up 5 bases and V 4 bases, and 4 bases lay outside the gene matches.

The chain couples TRBV5-4 to TRBJ1-1, with D possibly being TRBD1 (5 bases). CDR3 size: 12 residues. CDR1 SGHNT and CDR2 YYREEE come from the germline V gene (reference sequence). Deletions cut 4 bases from V and 7 bases from J, with 11 bases between. CDR3 in DNA: TGTGCCAGCAGCCTAGGGGTGGGTGAAGCTTTCTTT. Translation gives CASSLGVGEAFF.

The chain employs TRBV7-2 and TRBJ2-7; perhaps TRBD1 as D (5 bases). Trimming pared 5 bases from V and 2 bases from J, leaving 16 bases between. Germline CDR1 and CDR2: SGHTA and FQGNSA. CDR3 length equals 15 residues. This CDR3 reads CASSPQGSAPYEQYF. The CDR3 region has the DNA TGTGCCAGCAGCCCCCAGGGCAGCGCCCCCTACGAGCAGTACTTC.

V gene TRBV5-1 combines with J gene TRBJ2-1; D possibly corresponds to TRBD1 (5 bases). The germline gives CDR1 SGHRS, CDR2 YFSETQ. The CDR3 is 16 amino acids. Trimming shortened V by 2 bases and J by 3 bases, and 15 bases separated the two germline ends. CDR3 DNA sequence: TGCGCCAGCAGCTTACAGGACCAACCGATCTACAATGAGCAGTTCTTC. It encodes CASSLQDQPIYNEQFF. Together with reference TRBV5-1 and TRBJ2-1, the CDR3 gives the full variable domain: KAGVTQTPRYLIKTRGQQVTLSCSPISGHRSVSWYQQTPGQGLQFLFEYFSETQRNKGNFPGRFSGRQFSNSRSEMNVSTLELGDSALYLCASSLQDQPIYNEQFFGPGTRLTVL.

This sequence joins TRBV2 and TRBJ1-4, with TRBD1 matching 9 bases. The V and J ends lost 6 bases and 12 bases, in that order; junction bases with no gene match: 8. Germline CDR1 SNHLY, CDR2 FYNNEI. This CDR3 spans 13 amino acids. The CDR3 DNA reads TGTGCCAGCAGCTACGCTCGGACAGGGGAACTGTTTTTT. This encodes CASSYARTGELFF.

The chain couples TRBV27 to TRBJ1-1; possible D gene TRBD1, 6 bases. The CDR3 is 14 amino acids. The V gene's germline CDR1 is MNHEY and CDR2 SMNVEV (reference sequence). Trimming shortened V by 2 bases and J by 5 bases, and 12 bases separated the two germline ends. CDR3 DNA sequence: TGTGCCAGCAGTTTACGAGGGGGTATAACTGAAGCTTTCTTT. Its protein product is CASSLRGGITEAFF.

The chain joins TRBV15 to TRBJ2-3; 11 positions agree with TRBD2. Germline CDR1 is LNHNV and CDR2 is YYDKDF (reference sequence). Trimming took 5 bases from V and 3 from J; bases not matched to a gene: 1. The CDR3 runs to 14 residues. The CDR3 sequence: CATSRLAGTDTQYF. DNA of the CDR3: TGTGCCACCAGCCGACTAGCGGGAACAGATACGCAGTATTTT.

This chain uses TRBV14 with TRBJ1-1; 12 bases map to TRBD1. The J segment lost 2 bases and the V segment lost 1 base, leaving 8 bases of the junction unmatched. CDR3 length equals 18 residues. The germline V gene has CDR1 SGHDN and CDR2 FVKESK. The CDR3 DNA sequence: TGTGCCAGCAGCCAAGGCATTCGGGACAGGGGGCGAAACACTGAAGCTTTCTTT. Its protein product is CASSQGIRDRGRNTEAFF.

The V call is TRBV11-2, the J call TRBJ1-1; D possibly corresponds to TRBD1 (5 bases). The germline gives CDR1 SGHAT, CDR2 FQNNGV. The CDR3 is made up of 15 amino acids. The V end lost 8 bases, the J end lost 1 base, and 17 bases lay between the germline ends. In nucleotides, the CDR3 is TGTGCCAGCCGCCGCAATAGCAGGGCGAACACTGAAGCTTTCTTT. Amino acids: CASRRNSRANTEAFF. The variable domain in full, with the rest retrieved from reference TRBV11-2 and TRBJ1-1, is EAGVAQSPRYKIIEKRQSVAFWCNPISGHATLYWYQQILGQGPKLLIQFQNNGVVDDSQLPKDRFSAERLKGVDSTLKIQPAKLEDSAVYLCASRRNSRANTEAFFGQGTRLTVV.

This clone was observed a handful of times. This rearrangement joins TRBV19 to TRBJ1-1; D is unresolved. The germline gives CDR1 LNHDA, CDR2 SQIVND (reference sequence). The CDR3 totals 11 residues. Deletions cut 7 bases from V and 5 bases from J, with 8 bases between. CDR3 loop: CASTTETEAFF. The CDR3 DNA follows: TGTGCCAGTACTACTGAGACTGAAGCTTTCTTT.

V is TRBV7-9 and J is TRBJ2-1; unclear D gene. The germline V gene encodes CDR1 SEHNR and CDR2 FQNEAQ (reference sequence). This CDR3 contains 15 residues. V gave up 3 bases and J gave up 2 bases, with 11 bases separating them. The CDR3 bases are TGTGCCAGCAGCTTTACTGCCCTTACCTACAATGAGCAGTTCTTC. Amino acids: CASSFTALTYNEQFF.

V usage is TRBV19 and J usage is TRBJ2-2; 10 positions match TRBD1. V was clipped by 6 bases and J by 3 bases; unmatched bases: 1. The CDR3 runs to 14 residues. Germline V lookup: CDR1 LNHDA, CDR2 SQIVND (reference sequence). The CDR3 DNA is TGTGCCAGTAGGGACAGGGGGGACACCGGGGAGCTGTTTTTT. Amino acid sequence: CASRDRGDTGELFF.

The chain employs TRBV28 and TRBJ1-1; no clear D gene. CDR1 is MDHEN, CDR2 SYDVKM, per germline. This CDR3 is built from 15 residues. The V gene lost 5 bases and the J gene lost 1 base, with 14 bases spanning the gap. The CDR3 spells CASSLHAGKNTEAFF. The CDR3 DNA is TGTGCCAGCAGTCTCCACGCCGGGAAGAACACTGAAGCTTTCTTT.

A word on this clone: This sample includes further DNA sequences coding for the same CDR3. The rearrangement links TRBV7-3 to TRBJ1-1; 7 bases are a match to TRBD1. The CDR3 sequence is 14 residues long. Germline V gene sequence: CDR1 SGHTA, CDR2 FQGTGA. V shed 1 base, J shed 4 bases, and the junction held 3 bases outside the gene matches. The CDR3 loop is CASSLMAGGTEAFF. The CDR3 DNA follows: TGTGCCAGCAGCTTAATGGCAGGGGGCACTGAAGCTTTCTTT.

CDR3 residues: CASSKPGQGDYEQYF. Written as DNA, the CDR3 is TGCGCCAGCAGCAAACCGGGACAGGGAGACTACGAGCAGTACTTC. The chain couples TRBV5-1 to TRBJ2-7; 9 bases agree with TRBD1. This CDR3 has 15 amino acids. Germline loops: CDR1 SGHRS, CDR2 YFSETQ. After removal of 4 bases from V and 3 bases from J, the junction contained 8 bases not matched to a gene.

The chain recombines TRBV6-5 with TRBJ2-6; no definite D call. Deletions cut 6 bases from V and 2 bases from J, with 11 bases between. The CDR3 runs 15 residues. CDR1 is MNHEY and CDR2 is SVGAGI in the germline V gene. The CDR3 region has the DNA TGTGCCAGCAGGAACGGGTTGGCTGGGGCCAACGTCCTGACTTTC. Protein product: CASRNGLAGANVLTF.

This chain joins TRBV5-4 and TRBJ2-3, with a weak D call TRBD2 (6 bases). The CDR3 spans 16 residues. V lost 2 bases to trimming and J lost 6 bases, with 19 bases between them. Germline V gene sequence: CDR1 SGHNT, CDR2 YYREEE (reference sequence). The CDR3 protein is CASSLAGGPWRDTQYF. In DNA, the CDR3 is TGTGCCAGCAGCTTAGCCGGAGGGCCGTGGCGGGATACGCAGTATTTT. Filled out from reference TRBV5-4 and TRBJ2-3, the complete variable domain reads ETGVTQSPTHLIKTRGQQVTLRCSSQSGHNTVSWYQQALGQGPQFIFQYYREEENGRGNFPPRFSGLQFPNYSSELNVNALELDDSALYLCASSLAGGPWRDTQYFGPGTRLTVL.

The rearrangement links TRBV5-4 to TRBJ2-1; 8 bases match TRBD1. Germline V CDR1 and CDR2: SGHNT, YYREEE (reference sequence). The CDR3 loop spans 15 amino acids. V was pared by 3 bases and J by 2 bases, with 4 bases of the junction left unmatched. The CDR3 DNA follows: TGTGCCAGCAGCTATGACAGGGGAACCTACAATGAGCAGTTCTTC. It yields the protein CASSYDRGTYNEQFF.

This rearrangement joins TRBV19 to TRBJ2-7; D gene uncertain. Between the trimmed V and J ends, which lost 3 bases and 0 bases, there was a span of 15 bases. Germline assignment: CDR1 LNHDA and CDR2 SQIVND (reference sequence). The CDR3 consists of 16 residues. Here the CDR3 reads CASSISYSLSSYEQYF. CDR3 coding DNA: TGTGCCAGTAGTATTTCTTATAGTCTAAGCTCCTACGAGCAGTACTTC.

The rearrangement uses TRBV9 and TRBJ2-5; 7 bases are a match to TRBD2. The V gene's germline CDR1 is SGDLS and CDR2 YYNGEE. J was trimmed by 2 bases and V by 3 bases; bases with no gene match: 4. CDR3 size: 14 residues. The CDR3 is CASSALAVQETQYF. The CDR3 DNA is TGTGCCAGCAGCGCCCTAGCGGTGCAAGAGACCCAGTACTTC. The full variable domain, its missing parts supplied by reference TRBV9 and TRBJ2-5, is DSGVTQTPKHLITATGQRVTLRCSPRSGDLSVYWYQQSLDQGLQFLIQYYNGEERAKGNILERFSAQQFPDLHSELNLSSLELGDSALYFCASSALAVQETQYFGPGTRLLVL.

The chain has TRBV28 and TRBJ2-3; 8 bases align to TRBD1. Germline-derived CDR1 and CDR2 are MDHEN and SYDVKM. Trimming at V came to 8 bases and at J to 5 bases, leaving 3 bases not matched to a gene. This CDR3 is built from 12 residues. The CDR3 protein is CASAGGVDTQYF. CDR3 nucleotide sequence: TGTGCCAGCGCAGGGGGCGTAGATACGCAGTATTTT.

CDR3 in amino acids: CASSLQAGAGTEAFF. The CDR3 DNA reads TGTGCCAGCAGCTTGCAAGCAGGGGCGGGCACTGAAGCTTTCTTT. The chain links TRBV7-2 to TRBJ1-1; D possibly corresponds to TRBD1 (6 bases). CDR3 length: 15 amino acids. With 3 bases removed from V and 4 bases from J, the gap between germline ends came to 15 bases. Germline CDR1 SGHTA, CDR2 FQGNSA.

The chain carries TRBV5-1 and TRBJ2-7, with D perhaps TRBD1 (6 bases). CDR3 length equals 15 residues. CDR1 is SGHRS and CDR2 is YFSETQ in the germline V gene. Between the trimmed V and J ends, which lost 4 bases and 4 bases, there was a span of 18 bases. The DNA for the CDR3 is TGCGCCAGCAGCCCCGGGACACTACTTGGGTACGAGCAGTACTTC. Amino acid sequence: CASSPGTLLGYEQYF.

The chain employs TRBV5-4 and TRBJ2-5, with D possibly TRBD2 on 6 matching bases. The CDR3 has 14 amino acids. Germline lookup yields CDR1 SGHNT and CDR2 YYREEE (reference sequence). V lost 2 bases, J lost 2 bases, and 10 bases lay in between. The CDR3 here is CASSFQGGQETQYF. The DNA of the CDR3 is TGTGCCAGCAGCTTTCAGGGAGGACAAGAGACCCAGTACTTC.